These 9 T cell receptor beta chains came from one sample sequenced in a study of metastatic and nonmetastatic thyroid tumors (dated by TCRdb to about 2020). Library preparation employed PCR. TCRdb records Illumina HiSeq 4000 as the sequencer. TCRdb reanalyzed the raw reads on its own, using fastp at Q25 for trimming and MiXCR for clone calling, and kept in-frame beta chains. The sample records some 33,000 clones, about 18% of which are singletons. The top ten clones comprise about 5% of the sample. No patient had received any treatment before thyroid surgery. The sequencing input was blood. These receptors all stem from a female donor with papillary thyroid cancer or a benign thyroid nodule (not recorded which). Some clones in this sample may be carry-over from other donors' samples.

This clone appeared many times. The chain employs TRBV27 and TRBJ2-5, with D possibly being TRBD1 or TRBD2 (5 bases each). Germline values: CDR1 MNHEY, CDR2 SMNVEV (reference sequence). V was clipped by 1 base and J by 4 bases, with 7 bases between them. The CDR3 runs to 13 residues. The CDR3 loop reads CASSLWGRETQYF. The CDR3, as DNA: TGTGCCAGCAGTTTATGGGGGAGAGAGACCCAGTACTTC.

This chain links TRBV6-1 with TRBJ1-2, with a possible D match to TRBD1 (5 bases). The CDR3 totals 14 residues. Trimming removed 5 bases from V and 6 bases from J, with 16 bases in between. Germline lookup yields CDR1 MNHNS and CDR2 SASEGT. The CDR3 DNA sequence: TGTGCCAGCAGTTTTCAGGGTGGGAGCGATGGCTACACCTTC. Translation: CASSFQGGSDGYTF.

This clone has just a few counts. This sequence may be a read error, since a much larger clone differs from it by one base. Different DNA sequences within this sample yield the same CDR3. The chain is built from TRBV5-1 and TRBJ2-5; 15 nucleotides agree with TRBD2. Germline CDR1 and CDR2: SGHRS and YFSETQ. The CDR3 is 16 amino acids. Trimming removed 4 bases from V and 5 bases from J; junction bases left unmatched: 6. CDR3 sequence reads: CASSNGLAGGSETQYF. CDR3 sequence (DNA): TGCGCCAGCAGCAATGGACTAGCGGGAGGGTCGGAGACCCAGTACTTC.

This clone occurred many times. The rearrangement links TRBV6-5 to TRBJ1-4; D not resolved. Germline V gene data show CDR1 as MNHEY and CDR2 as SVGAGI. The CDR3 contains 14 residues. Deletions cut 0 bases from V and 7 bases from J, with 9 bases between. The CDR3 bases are TGTGCCAGCAGTTACTCGGAGGAGGCTGAAAAACTGTTTTTT. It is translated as CASSYSEEAEKLFF.

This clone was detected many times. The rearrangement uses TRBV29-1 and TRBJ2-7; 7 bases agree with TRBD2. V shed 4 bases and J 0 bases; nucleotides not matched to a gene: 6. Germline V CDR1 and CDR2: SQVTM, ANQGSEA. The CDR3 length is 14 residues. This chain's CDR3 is CSVGASGNSYEQYF. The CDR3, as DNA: TGCAGCGTTGGTGCTAGCGGAAACTCCTACGAGCAGTACTTC.

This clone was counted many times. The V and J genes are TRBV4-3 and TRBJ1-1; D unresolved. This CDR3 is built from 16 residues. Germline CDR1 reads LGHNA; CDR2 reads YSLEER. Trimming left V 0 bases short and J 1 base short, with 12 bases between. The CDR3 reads CASSQELGTENTEAFF. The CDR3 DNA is TGCGCCAGCAGCCAAGAGTTAGGAACAGAGAACACTGAAGCTTTCTTT.

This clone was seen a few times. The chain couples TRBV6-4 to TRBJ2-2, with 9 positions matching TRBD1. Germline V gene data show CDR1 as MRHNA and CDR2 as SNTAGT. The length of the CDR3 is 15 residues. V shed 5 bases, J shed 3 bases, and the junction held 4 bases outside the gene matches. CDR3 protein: CASSLQGADTGELFF. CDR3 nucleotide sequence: TGTGCCAGCAGTCTACAGGGGGCCGACACCGGGGAGCTGTTTTTT.

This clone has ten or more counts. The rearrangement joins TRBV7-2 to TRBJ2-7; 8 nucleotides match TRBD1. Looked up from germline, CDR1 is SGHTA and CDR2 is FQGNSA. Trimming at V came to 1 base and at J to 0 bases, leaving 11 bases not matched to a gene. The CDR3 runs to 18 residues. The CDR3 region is CASSLVAQRTGNSYEQYF. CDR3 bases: TGTGCCAGCAGCTTAGTCGCTCAACGGACAGGGAACTCCTACGAGCAGTACTTC.

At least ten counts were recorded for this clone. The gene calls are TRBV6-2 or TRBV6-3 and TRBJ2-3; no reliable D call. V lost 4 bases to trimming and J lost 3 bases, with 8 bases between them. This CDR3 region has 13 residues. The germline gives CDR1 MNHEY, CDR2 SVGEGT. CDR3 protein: CASSSLLTDTQYF. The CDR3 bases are TGTGCCAGCAGTTCCCTACTGACAGATACGCAGTATTTT.